This T cell receptor beta chain is from a study of long-term antiretroviral therapy in people with HIV. Study-level background: Collection of the earliest samples took place about a decade ahead of the 2015 immediate-ART recommendation.

Samples were assayed with immunoSEQ v3.0 at survey level. Measured with immunoSEQ multiplex PCR; TCRdb has only the in-frame clones, and not every one. The sample consists of about 39,000 clones, approximately 86% of them appearing once. Germline V gene lookup returns CDR1 LNHDA and CDR2 SQIVND (reference sequence). Between the trimmed V and J ends, which lost 5 bases and 5 bases, there was a span of 16 bases. The CDR3 spans 14 residues. This TCR was sampled from a woman between 18 and 29 years old with HIV. Sequencing was performed on unsorted PBMCs, taken just before starting antiretroviral therapy. V is TRBV19 and J is TRBJ2-7, with D perhaps given as TRBD1 or TRBD2 (5 bases each). CDR3 sequence (DNA): TGTGCCAGTAGTGGGGGTAGGCTTTTGGACGAGCAGTACTTC. Amino acids: CASSGGRLLDEQYF.